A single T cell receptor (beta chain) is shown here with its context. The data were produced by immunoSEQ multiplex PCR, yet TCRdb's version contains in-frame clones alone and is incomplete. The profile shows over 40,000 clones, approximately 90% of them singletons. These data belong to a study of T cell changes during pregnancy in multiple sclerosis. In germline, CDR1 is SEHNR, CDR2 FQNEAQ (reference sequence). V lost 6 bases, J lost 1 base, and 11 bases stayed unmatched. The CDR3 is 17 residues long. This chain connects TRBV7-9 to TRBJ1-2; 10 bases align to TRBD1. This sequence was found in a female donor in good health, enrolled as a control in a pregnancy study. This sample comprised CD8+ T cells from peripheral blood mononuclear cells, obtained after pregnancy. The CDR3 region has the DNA TGTGCCAGCAGTATAAGACAGGGGGCCCAGAGTAACTATGGCTACACCTTC. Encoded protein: CASSIRQGAQSNYGYTF.